Each of the 20 T cell receptor beta chains below was sequenced from the same sample in a study of blood T cell repertoires in COVID-19. Profiling relied on immunoSEQ multiplex PCR, and the TCRdb table lists in-frame clones only, not all of them. The sample consists of about 110,000 clones, roughly 71% of them appearing once. The sequencing sample was made of peripheral blood. The source is a man older than 75 with acute or convalescent COVID-19.

This rearrangement joins TRBV24-1 to TRBJ2-3; D call uncertain. V lost 4 bases and J lost 1, with 5 bases in between. This CDR3 region has 13 residues. The germline V gene encodes CDR1 KGHDR and CDR2 SFDVKD. The CDR3 loop reads CATSDHGTDTQYF. Here the CDR3 DNA reads TGTGCCACCAGTGACCATGGCACAGATACGCAGTATTTT.

The chain employs TRBV9 and TRBJ2-3; 11 positions match TRBD2. The CDR3 spans 16 residues. V was pared by 3 bases and J by 2 bases, with 5 bases of the junction left unmatched. Germline V lookup: CDR1 SGDLS, CDR2 YYNGEE. The CDR3 loop is CASSALAGGNTDTQYF. In DNA, the CDR3 is TGTGCCAGCAGCGCCTTAGCGGGAGGGAACACAGATACGCAGTATTTT.

This clone was observed many times. This sequence joins TRBV12-3 or TRBV12-4 and TRBJ2-7, with no clear D. V was cut by 1 base and J by 7 bases, with 8 bases left in between. This CDR3 is built from 12 residues. The chain's CDR3 is CASSLGRSEQYF. The DNA for the CDR3 is TGTGCCAGCAGTTTAGGGCGGTCGGAGCAGTACTTC.

This clone was seen just once. The sample has other DNA sequences that encode this CDR3 too. The chain uses TRBV28 and TRBJ2-7, with 9 bases that match TRBD1. This CDR3 comprises 14 residues. Germline CDR1 MDHEN, CDR2 SYDVKM. The V and J ends lost 6 bases and 2 bases, in that order; junction bases with no gene match: 5. The CDR3 is CASSLTGGAYEQYF. DNA of the CDR3: TGTGCCAGCAGCTTGACAGGGGGGGCCTACGAGCAGTACTTC.

The chain has TRBV5-4 and TRBJ2-1; perhaps TRBD2 as D (6 bases). The CDR3 loop spans 16 amino acids. Germline CDR1 and CDR2: SGHNT and YYREEE (reference sequence). The V end was cut by 1 base, the J end by 7 bases, with 18 bases between. This CDR3 reads CASSLIGRRGENEQFF. The DNA for the CDR3 is TGTGCCAGCAGCTTGATCGGGAGACGGGGCGAGAATGAGCAGTTCTTC.

The chain uses TRBV11-3 and TRBJ2-7; D possibly corresponds to TRBD2 (5 bases). The germline V and J ends were trimmed by 1 base and 3 bases, with 10 bases remaining between them. The CDR3 length is 14 residues. CDR1 is SGHNT, CDR2 YENEEA, per germline. The CDR3 coding sequence is TGTGCCAGCAGCTTAGGTGGAGACTACTACGAGCAGTACTTC. It yields the protein CASSLGGDYYEQYF.

The rearrangement joins TRBV6-6 to TRBJ1-5; possibly TRBD1 for D (6 bases). The ends were cut back, 6 bases at V and 6 bases at J, with 15 bases in the middle. Germline V gives CDR1 MNHNY, CDR2 SVGAGI (reference sequence). CDR3 size: 14 residues. Here the CDR3 reads CASSQNRVGQPQHF. CDR3 DNA sequence: TGTGCCAGCAGCCAAAACAGGGTAGGTCAGCCCCAGCATTTT.

The chain has TRBV5-1 and TRBJ1-5; the D gene is possibly TRBD1 (5 bases). Deletions cut 4 bases from V and 0 bases from J, with 11 bases between. The CDR3 spans 15 residues. From germline, CDR1 is SGHRS and CDR2 YFSETQ. The CDR3 region is CASSASGNSNQPQHF. The CDR3 nucleotides read TGCGCCAGCAGCGCCTCAGGGAATAGCAATCAGCCCCAGCATTTT.

This clone was observed once. V gene TRBV7-6 combines with J gene TRBJ2-1; possibly TRBD1 for D (5 bases). Germline CDR1 SGHVS, CDR2 FNYEAQ. V was clipped by 2 bases and J by 9 bases, with 17 bases between them. The CDR3 is made up of 15 amino acids. The CDR3 protein is CASSLTRESTREQFF. The CDR3, as DNA: TGTGCCAGCAGCTTAACCAGGGAATCAACGCGTGAGCAGTTCTTC. Complete variable domain (other parts from reference TRBV7-6 and TRBJ2-1): GAGVSQSPRYKVTKRGQDVALRCDPISGHVSLYWYRQALGQGPEFLTYFNYEAQQDKSGLPNDRFSAERPEGSISTLTIQRTEQRDSAMYRCASSLTRESTREQFFGPGTRLTVL.

This clone was recorded a few times. J is TRBJ2-7 and V is TRBV27; D possibly corresponds to TRBD1 (6 bases). In germline, CDR1 is MNHEY, CDR2 SMNVEV (reference sequence). Trimming pared 6 bases from V and 5 bases from J, leaving 11 bases between. There are 12 residues in the CDR3. The CDR3 DNA is TGTGCCAGCAGGACAGGTCCCCACGAGCAGTACTTC. It translates to CASRTGPHEQYF.

As concerns this clone: A single base separates this from a much larger clone, so it may be a read error. The chain couples TRBV5-4 to TRBJ2-5; maybe TRBD2 (6 bases). Trimming removed 1 base at V and 1 base at J, with 11 bases between. From germline, CDR1 is SGHNT and CDR2 YYREEE (reference sequence). The CDR3 spans 15 residues. CDR3 nucleotides: TGTGCCAGCAGCTTGATTCCGGGAGCCCAAGAGACCCAGTACTTC. Protein sequence: CASSLIPGAQETQYF. Variable domain in full (rest from reference TRBV5-4 and TRBJ2-5): ETGVTQSPTHLIKTRGQQVTLRCSSQSGHNTVSWYQQALGQGPQFIFQYYREEENGRGNFPPRFSGLQFPNYSSELNVNALELDDSALYLCASSLIPGAQETQYFGPGTRLLVL.

This clone showed up just a few times. The rearrangement joins TRBV2 to TRBJ2-7, with D perhaps matching TRBD1 (5 bases). CDR1 SNHLY and CDR2 FYNNEI come from the germline V gene. The CDR3 is made up of 12 amino acids. The V and J ends lost 7 bases and 2 bases respectively, with 9 bases between them. CDR3 loop: CASTGRAYEQYF. In DNA, the CDR3 is TGTGCCAGCACTGGCAGGGCCTACGAGCAGTACTTC.

This clone turned up a few times. This chain joins TRBV5-4 and TRBJ2-7, with TRBD2 as a possible D gene (6 bases). CDR3 size: 18 residues. Germline V lookup: CDR1 SGHNT, CDR2 YYREEE (reference sequence). Trimming shortened V by 1 base and J by 3 bases, and 23 bases separated the two germline ends. The CDR3 sequence: CASSLRAHGAGILYEQYF. The CDR3 DNA sequence: TGTGCCAGCAGCTTGAGAGCCCATGGAGCGGGTATTCTCTACGAGCAGTACTTC. Full variable domain (missing parts from reference TRBV5-4 and TRBJ2-7): ETGVTQSPTHLIKTRGQQVTLRCSSQSGHNTVSWYQQALGQGPQFIFQYYREEENGRGNFPPRFSGLQFPNYSSELNVNALELDDSALYLCASSLRAHGAGILYEQYFGPGTRLTVT.

This clone has only a few counts. CDR3 DNA sequence: TGTGCCAGCAGTGATTGGGGGGAGGGAAGCCAAGAGACCCAGTACTTC. The encoded protein is CASSDWGEGSQETQYF. The genes are TRBV25-1 and TRBJ2-5, with 7 bases identical to TRBD2. V lost 3 bases to trimming and J lost 1 base; unmatched junction nucleotides: 8. This CDR3 comprises 16 residues. Germline loops: CDR1 MGHDK, CDR2 SYGVNS.

The chain joins TRBV28 to TRBJ1-1, with D possibly being TRBD1 (6 bases). This CDR3 has 14 residues. The germline CDR1 and CDR2 sequences are MDHEN and SYDVKM. The V and J ends lost 5 bases and 4 bases respectively, with 14 bases between them. The CDR3 bases are TGTGCCAGCAGTCCCAGGGGTCGAGTCACTGAAGCTTTCTTT. Residues: CASSPRGRVTEAFF. The variable domain in full, with the rest retrieved from reference TRBV28 and TRBJ1-1, is DVKVTQSSRYLVKRTGEKVFLECVQDMDHENMFWYRQDPGLGLRLIYFSYDVKMKEKGDIPEGYSVSREKKERFSLILESASTNQTSMYLCASSPRGRVTEAFFGQGTRLTVV.

This clone showed up just a few times. The chain is built from TRBV29-1 and TRBJ2-5, with 7 positions matching TRBD1. The CDR3 is made up of 13 amino acids. J gave up 5 bases and V 3 bases, and 6 bases lay outside the gene matches. Germline assignment: CDR1 SQVTM and CDR2 ANQGSEA. This CDR3 reads CSVDEGALETQYF. CDR3 DNA: TGCAGCGTTGATGAGGGGGCTTTGGAGACCCAGTACTTC.

The gene calls are TRBV12-3 or TRBV12-4 and TRBJ2-7, with a tentative D call TRBD2 (5 bases). The length of the CDR3 is 12 residues. The V end was cut by 10 bases, the J end by 2 bases, with 12 bases between. CDR3 sequence reads: CATGVRAYEQYF. Here the CDR3 DNA reads TGTGCCACCGGGGTTCGGGCCTACGAGCAGTACTTC.

The chain combines TRBV7-9 with TRBJ2-1; possibly TRBD2 for D (6 bases). This CDR3 contains 13 residues. V gave up 3 bases and J gave up 9 bases, with 12 bases separating them. The germline V gene has CDR1 SEHNR and CDR2 FQNEAQ (reference sequence). This CDR3 is CASSFAGSVEQFF. The CDR3, as DNA: TGTGCCAGCAGCTTCGCGGGGTCGGTTGAGCAGTTCTTC.

The chain employs TRBV7-9 and TRBJ2-7, with 15 positions matching TRBD2. The CDR3 consists of 17 residues. Trimming cost V 5 bases and J 2 bases; bases outside gene matches: 7. Germline CDR1 reads SEHNR; CDR2 reads FQNEAQ (reference sequence). The CDR3 sequence is CASSLGLAGGYAYEQYF. The CDR3 DNA sequence: TGTGCCAGCAGCCTAGGACTAGCGGGAGGGTATGCCTACGAGCAGTACTTC.

The gene calls are TRBV7-3 and TRBJ1-1; 7 bases are shared with TRBD1. The V gene's germline CDR1 is SGHTA and CDR2 FQGTGA. This CDR3 has 13 amino acids. The J segment lost 4 bases and the V segment lost 4 bases, leaving 3 bases of the junction unmatched. CDR3 region: CASSSQGSTEAFF. The CDR3, as DNA: TGTGCCAGCAGCTCACAGGGGAGCACTGAAGCTTTCTTT.